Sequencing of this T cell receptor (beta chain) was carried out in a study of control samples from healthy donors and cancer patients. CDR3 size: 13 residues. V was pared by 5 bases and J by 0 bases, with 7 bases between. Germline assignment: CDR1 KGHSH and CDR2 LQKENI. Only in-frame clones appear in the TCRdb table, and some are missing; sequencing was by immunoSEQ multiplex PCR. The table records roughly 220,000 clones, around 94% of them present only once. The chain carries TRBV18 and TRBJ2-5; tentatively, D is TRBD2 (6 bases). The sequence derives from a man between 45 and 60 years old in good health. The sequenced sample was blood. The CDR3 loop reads CASSGGYQETQYF. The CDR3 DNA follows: TGTGCCAGCTCAGGGGGGTACCAAGAGACCCAGTACTTC.